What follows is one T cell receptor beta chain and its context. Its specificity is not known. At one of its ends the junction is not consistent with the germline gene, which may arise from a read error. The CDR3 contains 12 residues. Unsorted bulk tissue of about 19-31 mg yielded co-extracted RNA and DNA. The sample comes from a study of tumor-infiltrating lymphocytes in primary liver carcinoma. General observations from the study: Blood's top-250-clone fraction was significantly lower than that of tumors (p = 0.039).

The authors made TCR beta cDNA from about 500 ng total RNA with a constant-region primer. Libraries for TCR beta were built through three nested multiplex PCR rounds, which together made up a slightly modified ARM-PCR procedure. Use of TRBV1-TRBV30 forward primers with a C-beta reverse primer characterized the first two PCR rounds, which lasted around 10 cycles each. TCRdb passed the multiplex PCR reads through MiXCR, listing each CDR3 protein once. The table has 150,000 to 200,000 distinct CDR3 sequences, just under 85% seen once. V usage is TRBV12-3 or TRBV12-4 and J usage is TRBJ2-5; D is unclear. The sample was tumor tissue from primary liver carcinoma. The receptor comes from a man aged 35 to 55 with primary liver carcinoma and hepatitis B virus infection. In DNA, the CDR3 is TGTGCCAGCAGTATTTATTCAGAGACCCAATACTTC. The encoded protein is CASSIYSETQYF.